A single sample is the source of the 32 T cell receptor beta chains below, sequenced in a study of shared clonotypes between healthy human individuals. Produced via immunoSEQ multiplex PCR; TCRdb's table is partial and in-frame only. Among a few million clones listed, approximately 90% were seen once. What was sequenced was naive CD4+ T cells from PBMCs. Stated subset: CD45RA+ positively selected. All receptors come from a man between 18 and 29 years old in good health. Some clones in this sample may be carry-over from other donors' samples.

V and J are TRBV7-8 and TRBJ2-2; D is possibly TRBD1 or TRBD2 (5 bases each). The CDR3 totals 15 residues. Germline V gene data show CDR1 as SGHVS and CDR2 as FQNEAQ. The V end lost 2 bases, the J end lost 3 bases, and 10 bases lay between the germline ends. CDR3 sequence reads: CASSLRDGDTGELFF. The CDR3 DNA sequence: TGTGCCAGCAGCTTACGGGACGGGGACACCGGGGAGCTGTTTTTT.

The chain links TRBV10-1 to TRBJ1-2; 11 positions match TRBD1. This CDR3 region has 18 residues. V was clipped by 3 bases and J by 8 bases; unmatched bases: 17. The V gene's germline CDR1 is WNHNN and CDR2 SYGVQD (reference sequence). CDR3 sequence (DNA): TGCGCCAGCAGTGATTCCGGGAAGGAGGACAGGGGGCGCGGAGGCTACACCTTC. This codes for CASSDSGKEDRGRGGYTF.

The chain recombines TRBV15 with TRBJ2-2, with 8 positions matching TRBD1. The CDR3 totals 17 residues. V lost 4 bases to trimming and J lost 3 bases; unmatched junction nucleotides: 10. Germline V gene data show CDR1 as LNHNV and CDR2 as YYDKDF (reference sequence). CDR3 DNA: TGTGCCACCAGCACCCGGACAGGGCGGGGAGACACCGGGGAGCTGTTTTTT. Translating it yields CATSTRTGRGDTGELFF.

V is TRBV20-1 and J is TRBJ1-5; D possibly corresponds to TRBD1 (5 bases). Germline-derived CDR1 and CDR2 are DFQATT and SNEGSKA (reference sequence). The CDR3 has 9 residues. Between the trimmed V and J ends, which lost 7 bases and 8 bases, there was a span of 6 bases. This chain's CDR3 is CSGGEPQHF. In DNA form, the CDR3 reads TGCAGTGGGGGGGAGCCCCAGCATTTT.

The V call is TRBV7-8, the J call TRBJ2-7, with D possibly matching TRBD2 (5 bases). The germline gives CDR1 SGHVS, CDR2 FQNEAQ. The CDR3 extends over 14 amino acids. Trimming stripped 0 bases from V and 6 bases from J, with 12 bases between. DNA for the CDR3: TGTGCCAGCAGCTTAGCCCGGGGAAGTTCCGAGCAGTACTTC. This gives the protein CASSLARGSSEQYF.

V and J are TRBV11-1 and TRBJ1-4, with D tentatively TRBD1 (6 bases). The V end was cut by 5 bases, the J end by 8 bases, with 9 bases between. Germline loops: CDR1 SGHAT, CDR2 FQDESV (reference sequence). This CDR3 spans 12 amino acids. The CDR3 loop is CASSADREKLFF. The CDR3 DNA reads TGTGCCAGCAGCGCCGACAGGGAAAAACTGTTTTTT. Together with reference TRBV11-1 and TRBJ1-4, the CDR3 gives the full variable domain: EAEVAQSPRYKITEKSQAVAFWCDPISGHATLYWYRQILGQGPELLVQFQDESVVDDSQLPKDRFSAERLKGVDSTLKIQPAELGDSAMYLCASSADREKLFFGSGTQLSVL.

This chain links TRBV6-1 with TRBJ1-2; 10 bases fit TRBD1. Germline CDR1 and CDR2: MNHNS and SASEGT. The CDR3 has 14 residues. Trimming took 6 bases from V and 4 from J; bases not matched to a gene: 5. Written as DNA, the CDR3 is TGTGCCAGCAGGGAGGACAGGGGGAGCTATGGCTACACCTTC. Its translation is CASREDRGSYGYTF.

The chain recombines TRBV5-1 with TRBJ2-1; D assignment may be TRBD1 or TRBD2 (7 bases each). The CDR3 loop spans 15 amino acids. V was shortened by 1 base and J by 4 bases, with 12 bases between the two germline ends. Germline CDR1 SGHRS, CDR2 YFSETQ. CDR3 sequence reads: CASSLQGEGYNEQFF. CDR3 coding DNA: TGCGCCAGCAGCTTGCAGGGGGAGGGGTACAATGAGCAGTTCTTC.

The chain is built from TRBV11-2 and TRBJ2-7, with 10 bases matching TRBD2. The germline V gene has CDR1 SGHAT and CDR2 FQNNGV. The CDR3 covers 15 residues. V gave up 6 bases and J gave up 4 bases; unmatched junction bases: 9. CDR3 region: CASRLTAGGFYEQYF. The CDR3 DNA is TGTGCCAGCAGATTAACAGCGGGAGGGTTTTACGAGCAGTACTTC.

The J gene is TRBJ2-4, the V gene TRBV2; D is uncertain. The CDR3 has 14 amino acids. V shed 6 bases and J shed 0 bases, with 9 bases lying between them. CDR1 and CDR2 from the germline V gene are SNHLY and FYNNEI. The CDR3 loop is CASRIIVAKNIQYF. The CDR3 DNA is TGTGCCAGCAGGATAATTGTAGCCAAAAACATTCAGTACTTC.

J is TRBJ2-6 and V is TRBV7-2; TRBD1 might be the D (6 bases). V was trimmed by 1 base and J by 2 bases, leaving 6 bases between them. Per the germline V gene, CDR1 is SGHTA and CDR2 is FQGNSA. The length of the CDR3 is 15 residues. The CDR3 bases are TGTGCCAGCAGCTTAGGGACAGCTGGGGCCAACGTCCTGACTTTC. It is translated as CASSLGTAGANVLTF.

This chain connects TRBV19 to TRBJ1-2; weak D call: TRBD1 (5 bases). With 6 bases removed from V and 0 bases from J, the gap between germline ends came to 17 bases. This CDR3 is 16 amino acids long. Germline V gives CDR1 LNHDA, CDR2 SQIVND (reference sequence). CDR3 sequence (DNA): TGTGCCAGTAGAAATCCAGGGCAGGCAGCTAACTATGGCTACACCTTC. This translates into CASRNPGQAANYGYTF. The complete variable domain, with remaining parts taken from reference TRBV19 and TRBJ1-2, reads DGGITQSPKYLFRKEGQNVTLSCEQNLNHDAMYWYRQDPGQGLRLIYYSQIVNDFQKGDIAEGYSVSREKKESFPLTVTSAQKNPTAFYLCASRNPGQAANYGYTFGSGTRLTVV.

V is TRBV11-3 and J is TRBJ2-3; a weak D match, TRBD1 (6 bases). The V gene's germline CDR1 is SGHNT and CDR2 YENEEA. Trimming shortened V by 4 bases and J by 1 base, and 15 bases separated the two germline ends. CDR3 length: 16 residues. CDR3 residues: CASSYAGTIGTDTQYF. As DNA, the CDR3 is TGTGCCAGCAGCTACGCCGGGACAATAGGCACAGATACGCAGTATTTT.

CDR3: CASSQGSVQYYGYTF. CDR3 in DNA: TGCGCCAGCAGCCAAGGGTCGGTCCAGTACTATGGCTACACCTTC. The V and J genes are TRBV4-1 and TRBJ1-2; D gene unclear. V shed 1 base and J shed 3 bases, with 12 bases lying between them. Germline V gene lookup returns CDR1 MGHRA and CDR2 YSYEKL. The CDR3 runs to 15 residues.

This clone was observed a handful of times. The chain carries TRBV30 and TRBJ1-5; D is ambiguous. Germline assignment: CDR1 GTSNPN and CDR2 SVGIG (reference sequence). The V and J ends lost 0 bases and 1 base respectively, with 4 bases between them. The CDR3 covers 13 residues. CDR3 protein: CAWSVPSNQPQHF. CDR3 DNA sequence: TGTGCCTGGAGTGTACCCAGCAATCAGCCCCAGCATTTT.

To note about this clone: The identical CDR3 is also encoded by other nucleotide sequences in the sample. The chain combines TRBV9 with TRBJ2-5, with 11 positions matching TRBD2. V was pared by 3 bases and J by 4 bases, with 2 bases of the junction left unmatched. This CDR3 is 14 amino acids long. In germline, CDR1 is SGDLS, CDR2 YYNGEE. The CDR3 loop is CASSAGTSGETQYF. The DNA of the CDR3 is TGTGCCAGCAGCGCGGGGACTAGCGGAGAGACCCAGTACTTC.

The V call is TRBV20-1, the J call TRBJ2-1, with a tentative D call TRBD2 (5 bases). The CDR3 spans 11 residues. V was shortened by 6 bases and J by 11 bases, with 14 bases between the two germline ends. Germline CDR1 is DFQATT and CDR2 is SNEGSKA (reference sequence). CDR3 loop: CSAPSGGQQFF. The CDR3 coding sequence is TGCAGTGCCCCAAGCGGAGGCCAGCAGTTCTTC.

V gene TRBV30 combines with J gene TRBJ2-7, with TRBD1 matching over 8 bases. The CDR3 has 12 residues. The trim removed 8 bases at V and 0 bases at J, leaving 3 bases unmatched. The germline V gene has CDR1 GTSNPN and CDR2 SVGIG (reference sequence). The CDR3 DNA reads TGTGCCCATGGGACAGGCTCCTACGAGCAGTACTTC. It encodes CAHGTGSYEQYF.

The chain employs TRBV4-1 and TRBJ2-5; weak D call: TRBD2 (6 bases). The V end lost 5 bases, the J end lost 3 bases, and 19 bases lay between the germline ends. The CDR3 is made up of 16 amino acids. In germline, CDR1 is MGHRA, CDR2 YSYEKL. CDR3 nucleotides: TGCGCCAGCAGCTCCCGGCGGGGTTGGGGGAAAGAGACCCAGTACTTC. Translated, it gives CASSSRRGWGKETQYF.

The chain recombines TRBV28 with TRBJ1-1, with 8 bases matching TRBD1. V was clipped by 6 bases and J by 4 bases; unmatched bases: 10. Per germline, CDR1 MDHEN and CDR2 SYDVKM. The CDR3 covers 15 residues. Here the CDR3 DNA reads TGTGCCAGCAGCGCCCCCGGACAGGGTTCCACTGAAGCTTTCTTT. Translation gives CASSAPGQGSTEAFF.

The DNA for the CDR3 is TGTGCCAGCAGCCAAGTCGGGGGGCTTAACACTGAAGCTTTCTTT. This codes for CASSQVGGLNTEAFF. The rearrangement uses TRBV14 and TRBJ1-1; a weak D match, TRBD1 (6 bases). The CDR3 loop spans 15 amino acids. Trimming cost V 1 base and J 2 bases, with 11 bases left between them. Germline CDR1 SGHDN, CDR2 FVKESK.

The chain employs TRBV7-9 and TRBJ2-2; no clear D. Germline V gene lookup returns CDR1 SEHNR and CDR2 FQNEAQ (reference sequence). CDR3 length equals 14 residues. Trimming cost V 1 base and J 0 bases, with 3 bases left between them. CDR3 DNA sequence: TGTGCCAGCAGCTTAGAAGCGAACACCGGGGAGCTGTTTTTT. Translation gives CASSLEANTGELFF.

The chain joins TRBV2 to TRBJ2-7; D could derive from TRBD1 or TRBD2 (5 bases each). Germline CDR1 SNHLY, CDR2 FYNNEI. This CDR3 has 13 amino acids. V was pared by 8 bases and J by 3 bases, with 14 bases between. CDR3 loop: CASSWDRVYEQYF. The CDR3 nucleotides read TGTGCCAGCTCTTGGGACCGCGTCTACGAGCAGTACTTC. The full variable domain, completed using reference TRBV2 and TRBJ2-7, is EPEVTQTPSHQVTQMGQEVILRCVPISNHLYFYWYRQILGQKVEFLVSFYNNEISEKSEIFDDQFSVERPDGSNFTLKIRSTKLEDSAMYFCASSWDRVYEQYFGPGTRLTVT.

The chain links TRBV19 to TRBJ2-3, with 7 bases matching TRBD1. Trimming removed 7 bases from V and 2 bases from J; junction bases left unmatched: 9. The CDR3 spans 15 residues. CDR1 LNHDA and CDR2 SQIVND come from the germline V gene (reference sequence). CDR3 in DNA: TGTGCCAGTACAACCGGGACAGCTAACACAGATACGCAGTATTTT. Its translation: CASTTGTANTDTQYF. The whole variable domain, remainder taken from reference TRBV19 and TRBJ2-3, is DGGITQSPKYLFRKEGQNVTLSCEQNLNHDAMYWYRQDPGQGLRLIYYSQIVNDFQKGDIAEGYSVSREKKESFPLTVTSAQKNPTAFYLCASTTGTANTDTQYFGPGTRLTVL.

This clone was seen a handful of times. The rearrangement joins TRBV2 to TRBJ1-2, with D hard to call. V lost 11 bases to trimming and J lost 4 bases, with 14 bases between them. Germline V CDR1 and CDR2: SNHLY, FYNNEI. This CDR3 contains 12 residues. The CDR3 nucleotides read TGTGCCCCCTCCGAGGACCGCTATGGCTACACCTTC. As protein: CAPSEDRYGYTF.

This chain uses TRBV10-3 with TRBJ1-2, with TRBD1 matching 8 bases. The CDR3 is 14 amino acids. Trimming at V came to 0 bases and at J to 7 bases, leaving 4 bases not matched to a gene. From germline, CDR1 is ENHRY and CDR2 SYGVKD. The CDR3 sequence is CAISESRTGSGYTF. The CDR3 DNA reads as TGTGCCATCAGTGAGTCCAGGACAGGGTCTGGCTACACCTTC.

The chain carries TRBV18 and TRBJ2-1; no clear D gene. CDR3 length: 15 residues. Trimming stripped 1 base from V and 4 bases from J, with 11 bases between. CDR1 and CDR2 (germline): KGHSH, LQKENI. In DNA form, the CDR3 reads TGTGCCAGCTCACCACAGTATTCCAGATACAATGAGCAGTTCTTC. Translated, it gives CASSPQYSRYNEQFF.

With regard to this clone: Other DNA sequences within the sample encode an identical CDR3. The chain has TRBV5-1 and TRBJ2-5; D is perhaps TRBD2 (6 bases). V shed 4 bases and J shed 1 base, with 11 bases lying between them. The germline gives CDR1 SGHRS, CDR2 YFSETQ. This CDR3 spans 14 amino acids. CDR3 region: CASSRTGSQETQYF. DNA of the CDR3: TGCGCCAGCAGCAGGACCGGGAGCCAAGAGACCCAGTACTTC.

Concerning this clone itself: Additional DNA sequences in this sample encode the identical CDR3. The CDR3 bases are TGTGCCTGGAGTGTACGGGGAAACACTGAAGCTTTCTTT. Translating gives CAWSVRGNTEAFF. The rearrangement links TRBV30 to TRBJ1-1, with D unclear. The CDR3 length is 13 residues. The germline V gene encodes CDR1 GTSNPN and CDR2 SVGIG (reference sequence). Between the trimmed V and J ends, which lost 0 bases and 2 bases, there was a span of 7 bases.

The V call is TRBV20-1, the J call TRBJ2-1; D uncertain. V lost 4 bases and J 5 bases, leaving 6 bases between the germline ends. Per germline, CDR1 DFQATT and CDR2 SNEGSKA (reference sequence). The CDR3 is made up of 11 amino acids. The CDR3 DNA reads as TGCAGTGCTAAGGCACACAATGAGCAGTTCTTC. Translation gives CSAKAHNEQFF.

The chain couples TRBV7-3 to TRBJ2-4; weak D call: TRBD1 (5 bases). This CDR3 is 15 amino acids long. Between the trimmed V and J ends, which lost 2 bases and 8 bases, there was a span of 16 bases. Germline V gene lookup returns CDR1 SGHTA and CDR2 FQGTGA. The CDR3 protein is CASSLSGHVTDIQYF. CDR3 in DNA: TGTGCCAGCAGCTTATCAGGGCACGTCACGGACATTCAGTACTTC.

A remark on this clone: The sample has other DNA sequences that encode this CDR3 too. The V and J genes are TRBV28 and TRBJ2-3; D remains unclear. The CDR3 spans 12 residues. The ends were cut back, 5 bases at V and 6 bases at J, with 9 bases in the middle. Germline values: CDR1 MDHEN, CDR2 SYDVKM. This CDR3 reads CASSPPRDTQYF. CDR3 coding DNA: TGTGCCAGCAGTCCCCCGAGGGATACGCAGTATTTT.